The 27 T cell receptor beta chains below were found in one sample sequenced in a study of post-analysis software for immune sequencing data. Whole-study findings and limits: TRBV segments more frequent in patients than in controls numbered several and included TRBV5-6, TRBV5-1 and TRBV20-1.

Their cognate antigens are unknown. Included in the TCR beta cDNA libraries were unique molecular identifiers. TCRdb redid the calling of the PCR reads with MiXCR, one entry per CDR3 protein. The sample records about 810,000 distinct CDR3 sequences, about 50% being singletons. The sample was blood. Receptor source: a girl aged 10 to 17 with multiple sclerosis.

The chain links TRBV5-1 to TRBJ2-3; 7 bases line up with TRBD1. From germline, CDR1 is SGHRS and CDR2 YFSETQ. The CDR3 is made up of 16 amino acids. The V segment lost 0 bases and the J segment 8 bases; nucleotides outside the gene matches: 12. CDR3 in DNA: TGCGCCAGCAGCTTGGAAGGGACAGCGGTCGTGGGTACGCAGTATTTT. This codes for CASSLEGTAVVGTQYF.

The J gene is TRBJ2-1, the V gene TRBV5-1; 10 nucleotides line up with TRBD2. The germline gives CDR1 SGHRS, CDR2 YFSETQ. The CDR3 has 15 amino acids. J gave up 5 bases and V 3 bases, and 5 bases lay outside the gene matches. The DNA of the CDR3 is TGCGCCAGCAGCTCTAGCGGGAGAACCCACAATGAGCAGTTCTTC. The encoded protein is CASSSSGRTHNEQFF.

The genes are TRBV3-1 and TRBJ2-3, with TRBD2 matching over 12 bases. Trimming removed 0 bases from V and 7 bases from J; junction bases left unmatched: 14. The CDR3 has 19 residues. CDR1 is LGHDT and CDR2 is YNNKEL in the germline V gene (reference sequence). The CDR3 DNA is TGTGCCAGCAGCCAAGATCCACCGGCGACTAGCGGGAGCGGAAATACGCAGTATTTT. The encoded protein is CASSQDPPATSGSGNTQYF.

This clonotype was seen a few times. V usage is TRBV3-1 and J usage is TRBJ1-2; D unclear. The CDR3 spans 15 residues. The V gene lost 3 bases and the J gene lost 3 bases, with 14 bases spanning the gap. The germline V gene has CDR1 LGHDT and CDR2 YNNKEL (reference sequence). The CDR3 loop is CASSHPPPLDYGYTF. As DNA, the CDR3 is TGTGCCAGCAGCCATCCTCCCCCACTGGACTATGGCTACACCTTC. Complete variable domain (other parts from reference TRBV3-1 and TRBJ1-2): DTAVSQTPKYLVTQMGNDKSIKCEQNLGHDTMYWYKQDSKKFLKIMFSYNNKELIINETVPNRFSPKSPDKAHLNLHINSLELGDSAVYFCASSHPPPLDYGYTFGSGTRLTVV.

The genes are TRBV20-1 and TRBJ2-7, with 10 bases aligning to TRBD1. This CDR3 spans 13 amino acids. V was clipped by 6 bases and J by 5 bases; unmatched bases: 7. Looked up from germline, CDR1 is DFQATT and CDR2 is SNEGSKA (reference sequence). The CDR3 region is CSATDRGHHEQYF. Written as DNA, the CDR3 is TGCAGTGCAACCGACAGGGGGCACCACGAGCAGTACTTC.

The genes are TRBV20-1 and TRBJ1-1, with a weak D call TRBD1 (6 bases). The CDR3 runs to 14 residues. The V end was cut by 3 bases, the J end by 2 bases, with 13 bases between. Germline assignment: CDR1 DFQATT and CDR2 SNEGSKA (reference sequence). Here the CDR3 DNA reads TGCAGTGCTAGCCGGGGGCAGGGTAACACTGAAGCTTTCTTT. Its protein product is CSASRGQGNTEAFF.

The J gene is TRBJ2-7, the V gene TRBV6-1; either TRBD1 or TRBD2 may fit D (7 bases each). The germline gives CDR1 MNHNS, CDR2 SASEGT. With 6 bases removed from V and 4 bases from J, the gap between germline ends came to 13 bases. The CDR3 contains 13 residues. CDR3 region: CASRAGQLYEQYF. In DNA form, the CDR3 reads TGTGCCAGCAGAGCGGGACAGTTGTACGAGCAGTACTTC.

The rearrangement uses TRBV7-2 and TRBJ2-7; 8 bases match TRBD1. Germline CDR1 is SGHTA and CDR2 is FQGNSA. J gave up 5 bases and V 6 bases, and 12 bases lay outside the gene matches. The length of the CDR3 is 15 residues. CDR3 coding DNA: TGTGCCAGCAGTCCACCGACAGGGGCCAGCGACGAGCAGTACTTC. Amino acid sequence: CASSPPTGASDEQYF.

The CDR3: CASSFAGTVQETQYF. In nucleotides, the CDR3 is TGTGCCAGCAGTTTTGCCGGGACAGTTCAAGAGACCCAGTACTTC. The rearrangement links TRBV6-6 to TRBJ2-5; TRBD1 matches 7 bases. The V segment lost 4 bases and the J segment 2 bases; nucleotides outside the gene matches: 7. The CDR3 totals 15 residues. Germline V gene lookup returns CDR1 MNHNY and CDR2 SVGAGI (reference sequence).

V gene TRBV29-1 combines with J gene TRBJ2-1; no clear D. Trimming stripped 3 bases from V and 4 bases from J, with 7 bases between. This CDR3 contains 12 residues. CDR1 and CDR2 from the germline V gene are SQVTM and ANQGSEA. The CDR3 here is CSVDTAYNEQFF. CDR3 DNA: TGCAGCGTTGACACCGCATACAATGAGCAGTTCTTC.

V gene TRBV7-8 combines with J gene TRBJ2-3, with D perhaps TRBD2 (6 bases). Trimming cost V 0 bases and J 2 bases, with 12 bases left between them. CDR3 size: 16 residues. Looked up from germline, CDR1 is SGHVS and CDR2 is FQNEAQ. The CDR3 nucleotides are TGTGCCAGCAGCTTAGCCTACGGGGGTGTCACAGATACGCAGTATTTT. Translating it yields CASSLAYGGVTDTQYF.

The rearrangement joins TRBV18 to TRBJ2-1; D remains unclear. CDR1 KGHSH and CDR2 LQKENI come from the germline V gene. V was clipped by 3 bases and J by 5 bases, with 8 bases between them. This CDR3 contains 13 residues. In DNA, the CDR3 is TGTGCCAGCTCACCCCAGCTCAACAATGAGCAGTTCTTC. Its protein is CASSPQLNNEQFF.

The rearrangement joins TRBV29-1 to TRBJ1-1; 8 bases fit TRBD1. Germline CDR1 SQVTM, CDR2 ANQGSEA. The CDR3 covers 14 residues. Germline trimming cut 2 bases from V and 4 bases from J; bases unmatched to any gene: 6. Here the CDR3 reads CSVEQEQGGTEAFF. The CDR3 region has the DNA TGCAGCGTTGAACAGGAACAGGGGGGCACTGAAGCTTTCTTT.

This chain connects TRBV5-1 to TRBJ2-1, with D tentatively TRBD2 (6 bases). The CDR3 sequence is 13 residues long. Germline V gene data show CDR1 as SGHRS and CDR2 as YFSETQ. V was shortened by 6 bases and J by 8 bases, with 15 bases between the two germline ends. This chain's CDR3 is CASTPTGGDEQFF. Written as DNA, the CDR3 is TGCGCCAGCACTCCGACCGGCGGGGATGAGCAGTTCTTC.

CDR3 in DNA: TGTGCCAGCAGTTTAAACAGCCCCTATGGCTACACCTTC. Amino acid sequence: CASSLNSPYGYTF. The rearrangement links TRBV12-3 or TRBV12-4 to TRBJ1-2; D is ambiguous. There are 13 residues in the CDR3. V was clipped by 2 bases and J by 4 bases, with 8 bases between them.

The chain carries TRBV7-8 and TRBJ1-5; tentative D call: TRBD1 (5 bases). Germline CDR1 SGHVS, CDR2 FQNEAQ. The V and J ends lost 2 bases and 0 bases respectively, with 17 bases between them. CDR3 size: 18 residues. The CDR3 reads CASSLIGQGSSSNQPQHF. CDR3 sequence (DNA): TGTGCCAGCAGCTTAATTGGGCAGGGAAGCAGTAGCAATCAGCCCCAGCATTTT.

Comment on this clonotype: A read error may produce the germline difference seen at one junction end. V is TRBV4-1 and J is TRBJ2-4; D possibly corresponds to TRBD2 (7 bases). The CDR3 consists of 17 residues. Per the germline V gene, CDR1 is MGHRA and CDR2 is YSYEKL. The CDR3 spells CASSQDAGALGANVQYF. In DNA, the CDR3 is TGCGCCAGCAGCCAAGATGCGGGGGCGTTGGGTGCAAACGTTCAGTACTTC.

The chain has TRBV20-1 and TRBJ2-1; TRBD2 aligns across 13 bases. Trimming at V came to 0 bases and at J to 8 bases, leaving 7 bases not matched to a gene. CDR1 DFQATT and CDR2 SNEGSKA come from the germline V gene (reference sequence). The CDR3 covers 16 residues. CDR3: CSARDRTSGSWYEQFF. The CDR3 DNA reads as TGCAGTGCTAGAGATAGGACTAGCGGGAGTTGGTATGAGCAGTTCTTC.

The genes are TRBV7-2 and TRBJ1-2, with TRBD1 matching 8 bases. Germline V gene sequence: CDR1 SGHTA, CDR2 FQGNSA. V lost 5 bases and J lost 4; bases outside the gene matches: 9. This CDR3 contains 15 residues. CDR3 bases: TGTGCCAGCAGCCTCAATTCAGGGGGCCCCTATGGCTACACCTTC. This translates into CASSLNSGGPYGYTF.

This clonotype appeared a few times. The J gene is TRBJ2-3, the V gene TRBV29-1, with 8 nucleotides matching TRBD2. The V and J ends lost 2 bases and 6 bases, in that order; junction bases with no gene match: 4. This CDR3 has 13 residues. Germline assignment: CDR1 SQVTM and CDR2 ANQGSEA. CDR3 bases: TGCAGCGTTGAAACCCGGGAGGGGGATACGCAGTATTTT. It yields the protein CSVETREGDTQYF.

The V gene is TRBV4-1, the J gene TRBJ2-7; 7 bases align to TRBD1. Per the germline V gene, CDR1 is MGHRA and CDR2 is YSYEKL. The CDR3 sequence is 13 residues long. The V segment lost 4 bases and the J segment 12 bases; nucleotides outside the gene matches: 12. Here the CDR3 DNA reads TGCGCCAGCAGCCCCATCCCTTCGGGACAGACGTACTTC. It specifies CASSPIPSGQTYF.

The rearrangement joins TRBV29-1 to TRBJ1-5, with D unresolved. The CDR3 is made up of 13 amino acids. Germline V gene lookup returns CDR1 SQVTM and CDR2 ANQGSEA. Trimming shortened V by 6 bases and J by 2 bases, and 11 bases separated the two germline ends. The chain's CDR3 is CSVVMAGNQPQHF. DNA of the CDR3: TGCAGCGTCGTGATGGCGGGCAATCAGCCCCAGCATTTT. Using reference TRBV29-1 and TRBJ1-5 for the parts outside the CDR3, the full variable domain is SAVISQKPSRDICQRGTSLTIQCQVDSQVTMMFWYRQQPGQSLTLIATANQGSEATYESGFVIDKFPISRPNLTFSTLTVSNMSPEDSSIYLCSVVMAGNQPQHFGDGTRLSIL.

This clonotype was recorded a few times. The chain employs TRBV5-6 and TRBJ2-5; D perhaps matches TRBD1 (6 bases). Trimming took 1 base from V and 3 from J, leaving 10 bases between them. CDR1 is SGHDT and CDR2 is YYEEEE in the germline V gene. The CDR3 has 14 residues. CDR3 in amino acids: CASSLSRGKETQYF. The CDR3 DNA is TGTGCCAGCAGCTTGTCCAGGGGTAAAGAGACCCAGTACTTC. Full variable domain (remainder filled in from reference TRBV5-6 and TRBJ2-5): DAGVTQSPTHLIKTRGQQVTLRCSPKSGHDTVSWYQQALGQGPQFIFQYYEEEERQRGNFPDRFSGHQFPNYSSELNVNALLLGDSALYLCASSLSRGKETQYFGPGTRLLVL.

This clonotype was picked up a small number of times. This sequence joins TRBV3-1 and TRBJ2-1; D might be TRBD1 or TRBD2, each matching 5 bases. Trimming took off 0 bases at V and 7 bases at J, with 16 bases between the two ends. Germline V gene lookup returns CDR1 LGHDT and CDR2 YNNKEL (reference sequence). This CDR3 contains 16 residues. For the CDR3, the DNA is TGTGCCAGCAGCCAAGATGTCGGGGCGCTTGTTAATGAGCAGTTCTTC. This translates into CASSQDVGALVNEQFF.

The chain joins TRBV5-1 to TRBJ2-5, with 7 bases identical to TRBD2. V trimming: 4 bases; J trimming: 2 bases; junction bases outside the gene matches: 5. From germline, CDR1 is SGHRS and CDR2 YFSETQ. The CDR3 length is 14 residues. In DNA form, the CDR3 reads TGCGCCAGCAGCCTTCTAGCGGTACAAGAGACCCAGTACTTC. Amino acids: CASSLLAVQETQYF. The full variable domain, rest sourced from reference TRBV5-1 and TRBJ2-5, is KAGVTQTPRYLIKTRGQQVTLSCSPISGHRSVSWYQQTPGQGLQFLFEYFSETQRNKGNFPGRFSGRQFSNSRSEMNVSTLELGDSALYLCASSLLAVQETQYFGPGTRLLVL.

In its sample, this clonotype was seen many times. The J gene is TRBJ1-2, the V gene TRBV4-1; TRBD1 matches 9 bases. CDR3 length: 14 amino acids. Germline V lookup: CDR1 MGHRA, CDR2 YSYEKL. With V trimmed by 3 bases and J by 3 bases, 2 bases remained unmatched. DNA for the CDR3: TGCGCCAGCAGCCAGGGGGACAGGGACTATGGCTACACCTTC. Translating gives CASSQGDRDYGYTF.

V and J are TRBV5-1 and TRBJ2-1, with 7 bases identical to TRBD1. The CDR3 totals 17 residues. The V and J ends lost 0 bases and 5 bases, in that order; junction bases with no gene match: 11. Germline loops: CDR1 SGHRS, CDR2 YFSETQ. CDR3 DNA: TGCGCCAGCAGCTTGGGTAGGGGGACAGCTAGAGACAATGAGCAGTTCTTC. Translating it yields CASSLGRGTARDNEQFF.